The 2 T cell receptor beta chains reported below all come from one sample, sequenced in a study of T cell responses to AZD1222 COVID-19 vaccine. TCRdb's copy holds only in-frame clones and misses some; the assay was immunoSEQ multiplex PCR. The sample holds 150,000 to 200,000 clones, approximately 92% seen once. This sample comprised peripheral blood, obtained 28 days after the second dose of the MenACWY control vaccine. These receptors were obtained from an adult who received the MenACWY meningococcal vaccine as a control.

The chain carries TRBV6-2 or TRBV6-3 and TRBJ1-6, with D unresolved. Germline CDR1 and CDR2: MNHEY and SVGEGT. V was cut by 2 bases and J by 13 bases, with 9 bases left in between. The CDR3 has 12 residues. The CDR3 DNA sequence: TGTGCCAGCAGTTACACCGTCGGGCCCCTCCACTTT. Residues: CASSYTVGPLHF.

This clone was recorded only once. The chain combines TRBV28 with TRBJ2-7; a weak D match, TRBD1 (5 bases). The CDR3 loop spans 12 amino acids. In germline, CDR1 is MDHEN, CDR2 SYDVKM. Trimming took off 2 bases at V and 3 bases at J, with 5 bases between the two ends. CDR3 sequence (DNA): TGTGCCAGCAGTTTAAGGGGCTACGAGCAGTACTTC. Amino acid sequence: CASSLRGYEQYF. Full variable domain (rest looked up from reference TRBV28 and TRBJ2-7): DVKVTQSSRYLVKRTGEKVFLECVQDMDHENMFWYRQDPGLGLRLIYFSYDVKMKEKGDIPEGYSVSREKKERFSLILESASTNQTSMYLCASSLRGYEQYFGPGTRLTVT.